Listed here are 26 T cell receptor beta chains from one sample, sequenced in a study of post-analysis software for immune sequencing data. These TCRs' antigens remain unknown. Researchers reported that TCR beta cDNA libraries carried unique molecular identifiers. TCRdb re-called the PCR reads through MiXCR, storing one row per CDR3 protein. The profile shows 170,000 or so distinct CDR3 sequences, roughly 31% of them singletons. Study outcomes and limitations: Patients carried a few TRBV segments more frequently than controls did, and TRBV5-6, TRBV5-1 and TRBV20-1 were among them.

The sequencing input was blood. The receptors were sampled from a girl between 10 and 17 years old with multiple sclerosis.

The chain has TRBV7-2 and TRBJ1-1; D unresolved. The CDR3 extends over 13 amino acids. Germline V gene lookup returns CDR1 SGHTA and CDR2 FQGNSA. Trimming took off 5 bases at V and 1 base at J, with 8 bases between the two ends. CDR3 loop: CASSPEANTEAFF. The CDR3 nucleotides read TGTGCCAGCAGCCCAGAGGCGAACACTGAAGCTTTCTTT.

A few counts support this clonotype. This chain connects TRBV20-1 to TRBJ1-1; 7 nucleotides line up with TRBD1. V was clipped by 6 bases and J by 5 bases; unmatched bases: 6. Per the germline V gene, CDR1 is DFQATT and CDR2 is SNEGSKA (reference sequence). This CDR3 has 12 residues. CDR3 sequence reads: CSAEDRVTEAFF. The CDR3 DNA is TGCAGTGCGGAAGACAGGGTTACTGAAGCTTTCTTT.

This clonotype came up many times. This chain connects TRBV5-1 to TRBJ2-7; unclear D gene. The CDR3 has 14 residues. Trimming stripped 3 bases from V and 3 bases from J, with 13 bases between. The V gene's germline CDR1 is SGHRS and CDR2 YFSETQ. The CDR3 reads CASSSLGGDYEQYF. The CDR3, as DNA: TGCGCCAGCAGCTCCCTGGGTGGAGACTACGAGCAGTACTTC.

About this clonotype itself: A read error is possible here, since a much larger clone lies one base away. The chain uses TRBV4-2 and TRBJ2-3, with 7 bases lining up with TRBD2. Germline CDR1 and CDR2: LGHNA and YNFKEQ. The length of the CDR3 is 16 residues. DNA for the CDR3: TGTGCCAGCAGCCAAGATCTAGGCGGGAGCACAGATGCGCAGTATTTT. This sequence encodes CASSQDLGGSTDAQYF.

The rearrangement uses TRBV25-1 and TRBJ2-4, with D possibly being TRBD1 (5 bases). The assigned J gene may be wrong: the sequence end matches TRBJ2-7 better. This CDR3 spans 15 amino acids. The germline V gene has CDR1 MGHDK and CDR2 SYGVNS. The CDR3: CASSDHNVGPREQYF. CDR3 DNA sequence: TGTGCCAGCAGTGACCACAACGTGGGGCCCCGCGAGCAGTACTTC.

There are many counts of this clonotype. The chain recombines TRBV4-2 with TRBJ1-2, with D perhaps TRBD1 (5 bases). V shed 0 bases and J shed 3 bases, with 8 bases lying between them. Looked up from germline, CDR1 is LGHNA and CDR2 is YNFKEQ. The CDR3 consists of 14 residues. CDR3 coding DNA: TGTGCCAGCAGCCAAGAGAGGGGTGACTATGGCTACACCTTC. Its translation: CASSQERGDYGYTF.

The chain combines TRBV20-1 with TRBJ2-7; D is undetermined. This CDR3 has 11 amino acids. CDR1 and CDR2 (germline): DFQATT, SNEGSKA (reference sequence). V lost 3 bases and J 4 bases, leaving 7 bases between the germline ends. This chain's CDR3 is CSASNRYEQYF. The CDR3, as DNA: TGCAGTGCTAGTAATAGGTACGAGCAGTACTTC.

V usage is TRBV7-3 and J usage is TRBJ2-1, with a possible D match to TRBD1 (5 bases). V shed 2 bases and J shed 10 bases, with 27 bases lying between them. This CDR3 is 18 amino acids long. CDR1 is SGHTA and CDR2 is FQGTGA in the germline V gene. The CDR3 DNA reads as TGTGCCAGCAGCTTACCCCCTTTAGGGGAAGGCAGGCCCGAGGAGCAGTTCTTC. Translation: CASSLPPLGEGRPEEQFF.

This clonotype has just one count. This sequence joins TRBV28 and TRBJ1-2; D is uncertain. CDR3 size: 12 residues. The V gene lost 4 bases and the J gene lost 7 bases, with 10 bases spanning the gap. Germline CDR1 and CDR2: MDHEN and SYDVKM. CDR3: CASSYDAGGYTF. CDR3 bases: TGTGCCAGCAGTTATGACGCCGGTGGCTACACCTTC.

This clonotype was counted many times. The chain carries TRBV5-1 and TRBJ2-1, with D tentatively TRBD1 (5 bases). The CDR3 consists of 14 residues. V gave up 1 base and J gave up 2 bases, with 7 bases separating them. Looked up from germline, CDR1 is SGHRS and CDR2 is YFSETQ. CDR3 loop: CASSLRGPYNEQFF. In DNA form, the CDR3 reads TGCGCCAGCAGCTTGAGGGGTCCCTACAATGAGCAGTTCTTC.

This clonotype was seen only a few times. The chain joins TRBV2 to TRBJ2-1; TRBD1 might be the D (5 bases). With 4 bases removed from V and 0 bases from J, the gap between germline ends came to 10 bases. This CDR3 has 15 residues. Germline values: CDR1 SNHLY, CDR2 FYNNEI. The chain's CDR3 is CASSGGHLSYNEQFF. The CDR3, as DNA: TGTGCCAGCAGTGGCGGACACCTCTCCTACAATGAGCAGTTCTTC. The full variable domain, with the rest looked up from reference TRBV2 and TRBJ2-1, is EPEVTQTPSHQVTQMGQEVILRCVPISNHLYFYWYRQILGQKVEFLVSFYNNEISEKSEIFDDQFSVERPDGSNFTLKIRSTKLEDSAMYFCASSGGHLSYNEQFFGPGTRLTVL.

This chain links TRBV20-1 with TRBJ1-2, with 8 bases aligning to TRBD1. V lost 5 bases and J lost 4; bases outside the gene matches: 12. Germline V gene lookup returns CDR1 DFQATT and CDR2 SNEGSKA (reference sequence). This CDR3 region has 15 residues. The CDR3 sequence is CSARPAGQDSYGYTF. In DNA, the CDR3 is TGCAGTGCTCGCCCTGCGGGACAGGATTCCTATGGCTACACCTTC.

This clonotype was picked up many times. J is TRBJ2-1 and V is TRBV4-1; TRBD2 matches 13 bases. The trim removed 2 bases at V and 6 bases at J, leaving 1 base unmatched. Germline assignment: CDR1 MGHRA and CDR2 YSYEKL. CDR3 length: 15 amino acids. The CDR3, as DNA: TGCGCCAGCAGCCAAACTAGCGGGAGGGCCAATGAGCAGTTCTTC. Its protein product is CASSQTSGRANEQFF.

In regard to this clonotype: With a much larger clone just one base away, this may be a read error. Here the CDR3 reads CSARTGAAVYNEQFF. DNA of the CDR3: TGCAGTGCCCGGACGGGGGCGGCCGTCTACAATGAGCAGTTCTTC. This rearrangement joins TRBV20-1 to TRBJ2-1; TRBD1 or TRBD2 may be the D gene (6 bases each). The CDR3 spans 15 residues. Germline V gives CDR1 DFQATT, CDR2 SNEGSKA (reference sequence). Between the trimmed V and J ends, which lost 6 bases and 3 bases, there was a span of 18 bases.

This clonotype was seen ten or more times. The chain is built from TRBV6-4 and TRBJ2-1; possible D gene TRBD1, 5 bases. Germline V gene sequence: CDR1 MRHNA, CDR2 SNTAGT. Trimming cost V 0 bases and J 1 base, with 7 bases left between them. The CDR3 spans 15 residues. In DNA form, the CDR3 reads TGTGCCAGCAGTGACTCCGCAGGGTCCTACAATGAGCAGTTCTTC. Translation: CASSDSAGSYNEQFF.

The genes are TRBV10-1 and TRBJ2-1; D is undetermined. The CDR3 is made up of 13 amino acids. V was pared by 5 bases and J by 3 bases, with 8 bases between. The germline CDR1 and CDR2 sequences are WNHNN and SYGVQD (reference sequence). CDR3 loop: CASSTEIYNEQFF. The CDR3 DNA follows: TGCGCCAGCAGTACAGAAATCTACAATGAGCAGTTCTTC.

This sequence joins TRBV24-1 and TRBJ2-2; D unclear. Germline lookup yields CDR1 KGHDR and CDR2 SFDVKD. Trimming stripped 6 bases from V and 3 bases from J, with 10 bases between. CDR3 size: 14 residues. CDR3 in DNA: TGTGCCACCAGTCAGGACGTATACACCGGGGAGCTGTTTTTT. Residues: CATSQDVYTGELFF.

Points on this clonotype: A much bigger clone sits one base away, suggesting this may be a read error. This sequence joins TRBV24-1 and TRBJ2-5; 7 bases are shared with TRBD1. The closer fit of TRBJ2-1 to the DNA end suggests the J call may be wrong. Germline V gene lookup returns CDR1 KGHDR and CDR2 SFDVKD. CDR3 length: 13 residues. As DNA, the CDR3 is TGTGCCACCAGTGAAACAGGGGTAGAGACCCAGTTCTTC. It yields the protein CATSETGVETQFF.

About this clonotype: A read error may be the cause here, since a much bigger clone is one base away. The CDR3 loop is CASGGYRDEQYF. The CDR3, as DNA: TGTGCCAGCGGAGGCTACAGGGACGAGCAGTACTTC. The chain has TRBV7-9 and TRBJ2-4; maybe TRBD1 (6 bases). The last part of the DNA fits TRBJ2-7 better; the J call may be wrong. CDR3 length equals 12 residues. Germline V gene sequence: CDR1 SEHNR, CDR2 FQNEAQ (reference sequence).

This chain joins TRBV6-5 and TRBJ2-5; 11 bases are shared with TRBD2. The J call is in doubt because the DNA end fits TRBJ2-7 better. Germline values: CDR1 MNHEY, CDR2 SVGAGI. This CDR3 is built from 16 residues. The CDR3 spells CASSYSPSGRNNEQYF. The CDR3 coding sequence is TGTGCCAGCAGTTACTCCCCTAGCGGGAGGAACAACGAGCAGTACTTC.

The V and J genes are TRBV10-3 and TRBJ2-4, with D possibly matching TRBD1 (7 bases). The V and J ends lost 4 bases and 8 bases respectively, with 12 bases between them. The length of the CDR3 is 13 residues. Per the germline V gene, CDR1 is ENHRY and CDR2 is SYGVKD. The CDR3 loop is CAISGARGDIQYF. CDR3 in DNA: TGTGCCATCAGTGGTGCCAGGGGGGACATTCAGTACTTC.

The CDR3 reads CASSLGVTANEKLFF. CDR3 bases: TGTGCCAGCAGCCTAGGCGTTACAGCTAATGAAAAACTGTTTTTT. V and J are TRBV11-2 and TRBJ1-4, with D uncertain. Germline CDR1 is SGHAT and CDR2 is FQNNGV. Deletions cut 5 bases from V and 3 bases from J, with 13 bases between. The CDR3 sequence is 15 residues long.

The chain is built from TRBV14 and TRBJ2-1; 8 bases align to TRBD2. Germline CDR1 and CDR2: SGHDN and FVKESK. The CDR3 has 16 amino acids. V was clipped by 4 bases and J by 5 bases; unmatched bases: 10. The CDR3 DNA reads TGTGCCAGCAGCCTTCTTCCTAGCGGGCAAGACAATGAGCAGTTCTTC. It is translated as CASSLLPSGQDNEQFF.

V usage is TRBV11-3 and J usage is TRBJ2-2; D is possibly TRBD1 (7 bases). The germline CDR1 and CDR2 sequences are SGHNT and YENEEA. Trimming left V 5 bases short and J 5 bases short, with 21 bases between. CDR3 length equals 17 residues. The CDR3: CASSPGGLAEKTGELFF. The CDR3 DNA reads TGTGCCAGCAGCCCAGGGGGATTAGCGGAGAAGACCGGGGAGCTGTTTTTT.

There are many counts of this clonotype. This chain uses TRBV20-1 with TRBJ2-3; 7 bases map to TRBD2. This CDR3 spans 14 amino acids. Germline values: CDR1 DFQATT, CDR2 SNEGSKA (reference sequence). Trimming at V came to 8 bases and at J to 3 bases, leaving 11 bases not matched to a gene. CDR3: CSTCGTTATDTQYF. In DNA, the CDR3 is TGCAGTACCTGCGGGACTACCGCGACAGATACGCAGTATTTT.

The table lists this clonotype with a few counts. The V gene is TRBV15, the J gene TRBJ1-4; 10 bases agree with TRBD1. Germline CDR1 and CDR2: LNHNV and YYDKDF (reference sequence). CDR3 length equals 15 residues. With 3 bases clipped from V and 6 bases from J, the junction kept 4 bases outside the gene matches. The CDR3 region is CATSRDGTGDEKLFF. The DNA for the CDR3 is TGTGCCACCAGCAGGGACGGGACAGGGGATGAAAAACTGTTTTTT.